The entry below describes one T cell receptor (beta chain). As yet, its antigen is unknown. The sample comes from a study of identical twins. TCRdb re-called the 5' RACE reads with MiXCR, one entry per CDR3 protein. The table lists approximately 680,000 distinct CDR3 sequences, 7.1% of them singletons. General study points: It was cross-sectional statistical analysis, not following the same donors, that the conclusions relied on.

Trimming at V came to 8 bases and at J to 11 bases, leaving 3 bases not matched to a gene. This CDR3 region has 10 residues. Germline values: CDR1 SNHLY, CDR2 FYNNEI. The sample was also linked to a second study, of yellow fever vaccine responses in identical twins.

The receptor comes from a woman aged 18-30 years in good health. Sequenced input: PBMCs. The chain carries TRBV2 and TRBJ1-1; 9 nucleotides match TRBD1. The CDR3 nucleotides read TGTGCCAGCGGGGACAGGGCGGCTTTCTTT. Its protein is CASGDRAAFF.